This TCR beta chain came from a study of cytomegalovirus exposure and HLA in healthy donors. The CDR3 sequence is 11 residues long. Trimming removed 3 bases at V and 6 bases at J, with 6 bases between. Germline-derived CDR1 and CDR2 are KGHSH and LQKENI. This clone has just one count. Use of 60 Vbeta and 13 Jbeta primers characterized the PCR. The repertoire was sequenced with immunoSEQ multiplex PCR; TCRdb's copy has only in-frame clones and lacks some. The sample comprises 150,000 to 200,000 clones, more than 75% of which are singletons, and under 1% rests with the top ten. The rearrangement joins TRBV18 to TRBJ2-7; D possibly corresponds to TRBD2 (6 bases). This sequence was found in a girl aged 2-10 years in good health and CMV-seropositive. Sequencing was done on a sample of PBMCs. DNA of the CDR3: TGTGCCAGCTCACCGGGGGGCGAGCAGTACTTC. Translated, it gives CASSPGGEQYF.